This paragraph covers one T cell receptor (beta chain) sequence. This clonotype was seen repeatedly, ten times or more. What this receptor recognizes is not known. No base qualities exist here, and no much larger clone lies one base off it. The data originate from a study of T-cell reconstitution after alpha-beta-depleted transplantation in children listed by TCRdb under 2016. For the wider study: Using TCR repertoire profiling, the study followed T-cell immune reconstitution in a quantitative way in children after TCRalphabeta/CD19-depleted allogeneic hematopoietic cell transplantation.

The sample's treatment or condition label is to be understood as: allogeneic hematopoietic cell transplantation with graft depleted of TCRalphabeta T cells and CD19 B cells. TCRalphabeta/CD19-depleted allogeneic hematopoietic cell grafts were given to the transplant recipients, all of whom were children. The receptor library was made with PCR. Sequencing took place on an Illumina HiSeq 2500. Molecular barcoding was employed in the preparation of TCR libraries, with unique molecular identifiers being used to normalize TCRbeta repertoire quantification. TCRdb handled the public reads itself, with Q25 trimming in fastp and clone calling in MiXCR, and kept productive beta chains. Rows are combined by CDR3 protein, so each entry shows the most common genes and DNA. The sample has about 440,000 distinct CDR3 sequences on record, about 40% of them singletons. 25% to 30% of the sample comes from the top ten.

Overall results and qualifications from the work: Over subsequent months, a decline in hyperexpanded clone frequencies was noted, and after one year, T-cell counts and TCRbeta diversity were mostly ascribed to newly produced T cells. In some patients, high TCRbeta diversity at day 60 was attributed to recipient T cells and intrathymic progenitors that had survived conditioning. Apparently early alphabetaT-cell count recovery about two months after transplant reportedly relied on only several hundred rapidly expanded clones derived from non-depleted graft cells.

The germline V gene provides CDR1 SGHRS and CDR2 YFSETQ. Trimmed from V: 1 base; trimmed from J: 2 bases; junction bases lacking a gene match: 5. The CDR3 spans 16 residues, from the cysteine through the phenylalanine. The CDR3 DNA has 48 bases and is translated from base 1. The TCR originated in a girl aged 2 to 10 with aplastic anemia, due to receive a stem cell transplant. This specimen consisted of PBMCs, obtained before TCRalphabeta/CD19-depleted stem cell transplant. The chain was built from TRBV5-1 and TRBJ2-3, with 9 bases in between that match TRBD2. The CDR3 region reads CASSLLAGTVTDTQYF. The bases read TGCGCCAGCAGCTTGCTAGCGGGAACGGTCACAGATACGCAGTATTTT.